These 12 T cell receptor beta chains came from one sample sequenced in a study of blood T cell repertoires in COVID-19. Sequencing used immunoSEQ multiplex PCR; TCRdb keeps in-frame clones, though not all of them. This sample has about 300,000 clones, with roughly 90% found just once. Sequencing was carried out using PBMCs or T cells enriched from blood (not recorded which). The receptors stem from a woman aged 45 to 65 who had been exposed to COVID-19.

The chain is built from TRBV7-2 and TRBJ1-2; D is perhaps TRBD1 (6 bases). Germline V gene data show CDR1 as SGHTA and CDR2 as FQGNSA. The CDR3 has 14 residues. V was pared by 5 bases and J by 4 bases, with 14 bases between. As DNA, the CDR3 is TGTGCCAGCAGCCCAACCAGGGGAACCTATGGCTACACCTTC. Its translation: CASSPTRGTYGYTF.

CDR3 sequence (DNA): TGTGCCAGCAGCCAAAAAGGAACAGGGCCCGGCTACACCTTC. This codes for CASSQKGTGPGYTF. The chain combines TRBV7-8 with TRBJ1-2; D might be TRBD1 (6 bases). This CDR3 is 14 amino acids long. The V end was cut by 5 bases, the J end by 8 bases, with 18 bases between. Germline loops: CDR1 SGHVS, CDR2 FQNEAQ.

V gene TRBV7-9 combines with J gene TRBJ2-2; D is unresolved. Trimming cost V 10 bases and J 7 bases, with 19 bases left between them. Germline V lookup: CDR1 SEHNR, CDR2 FQNEAQ (reference sequence). CDR3 length equals 14 residues. CDR3 DNA sequence: TGTGCCACTTCGGTTGTATCCTCAAGCGGGGAGCTGTTTTTT. It codes for CATSVVSSSGELFF.

This clone was seen only once. This chain links TRBV9 with TRBJ2-3; 9 nucleotides match TRBD2. The germline CDR1 and CDR2 sequences are SGDLS and YYNGEE. Losses at the gene ends were 3 bases for V and 3 bases for J; bases not matched to a gene: 8. The CDR3 spans 16 residues. The CDR3 DNA follows: TGTGCCAGCAGCGGATTAGCGGGGGTGGGGACAGATACGCAGTATTTT. This sequence encodes CASSGLAGVGTDTQYF.

V is TRBV5-1 and J is TRBJ2-1; 10 bases align to TRBD2. Unmatched junction bases numbered 9, after V lost 5 bases and J lost 7 bases. Looked up from germline, CDR1 is SGHRS and CDR2 is YFSETQ. CDR3 length equals 15 residues. The DNA of the CDR3 is TGCGCCAGCAGTACCCCAGCGGGGGGGTTTAATGAGCAGTTCTTC. Translating it yields CASSTPAGGFNEQFF.

The V and J genes are TRBV5-4 and TRBJ2-3; no clear D. V lost 0 bases to trimming and J lost 0 bases, with 11 bases between them. The germline V gene has CDR1 SGHNT and CDR2 YYREEE (reference sequence). The CDR3 is made up of 16 amino acids. CDR3 sequence: CASSLVLESSTDTQYF. Here the CDR3 DNA reads TGTGCCAGCAGCTTGGTCTTGGAGTCTAGCACAGATACGCAGTATTTT. Supplemented by reference TRBV5-4 and TRBJ2-3, the full variable domain reads ETGVTQSPTHLIKTRGQQVTLRCSSQSGHNTVSWYQQALGQGPQFIFQYYREEENGRGNFPPRFSGLQFPNYSSELNVNALELDDSALYLCASSLVLESSTDTQYFGPGTRLTVL.

This clone is a singleton in its sample. This chain's CDR3 is CAISATGTRNSGNTIYF. CDR3 nucleotide sequence: TGTGCCATCAGTGCCACCGGGACTCGGAACTCTGGAAACACCATATATTTT. This chain connects TRBV10-3 to TRBJ1-3; a possible D gene is TRBD1 (5 bases). CDR3 length: 17 amino acids. Trimming removed 4 bases from V and 0 bases from J, with 16 bases in between. Germline V gene data show CDR1 as ENHRY and CDR2 as SYGVKD.

The V and J genes are TRBV5-1 and TRBJ1-5; perhaps TRBD1 as D (6 bases). Germline V gene sequence: CDR1 SGHRS, CDR2 YFSETQ. The CDR3 sequence is 15 residues long. Trimming cost V 4 bases and J 0 bases, with 11 bases left between them. Here the CDR3 reads CASSLMDSSNQPQHF. The CDR3 DNA is TGCGCCAGCAGCCTTATGGACAGTAGCAATCAGCCCCAGCATTTT.

This rearrangement joins TRBV3-1 (or the pseudogene TRBV3-2) to TRBJ1-6; 8 bases are a match to TRBD1. Germline CDR1 is LGHDT and CDR2 is YNNKEL (reference sequence). V dropped 5 bases and J dropped 7; count of bases not matched to a gene: 4. This CDR3 is 14 amino acids long. As DNA, the CDR3 is TGTGCCAGCAGCGCCCGGGACAGGAATTCACCCCTCCACTTT. Protein sequence: CASSARDRNSPLHF.

This clone was observed once. V and J are TRBV11-3 and TRBJ2-1; weak D call: TRBD1 (6 bases). This CDR3 comprises 14 residues. Deletions cut 5 bases from V and 3 bases from J, with 11 bases between. In germline, CDR1 is SGHNT, CDR2 YENEEA. CDR3 DNA sequence: TGTGCCAGCAGCCCGAGGGGGAGCTACAATGAGCAGTTCTTC. Translation gives CASSPRGSYNEQFF.

The chain joins TRBV6-5 to TRBJ1-6, with D possibly matching TRBD1 (5 bases). The CDR3 has 15 residues. Germline V gives CDR1 MNHEY, CDR2 SVGAGI. Trimming cost V 2 bases and J 5 bases, with 10 bases left between them. The CDR3 DNA sequence: TGTGCCAGCAGTTACGGGGGGGTGGATAATTCACCCCTCCACTTT. Translated: CASSYGGVDNSPLHF.

The chain is built from TRBV5-4 and TRBJ1-1, with TRBD1 as a possible D gene (5 bases). CDR1 SGHNT and CDR2 YYREEE come from the germline V gene (reference sequence). V lost 4 bases and J lost 0, with 13 bases in between. The CDR3 has 15 residues. CDR3 region: CASSATGGMNTEAFF. In nucleotides, the CDR3 is TGTGCCAGCAGCGCCACCGGGGGAATGAACACTGAAGCTTTCTTT.